This T cell receptor (beta chain) was documented in a study of blood T cell repertoires in COVID-19. V gave up 1 base and J gave up 0 bases; unmatched junction bases: 11. The CDR3 length is 18 residues. The V gene's germline CDR1 is SGHVS and CDR2 FQNEAQ. Original processing notes: Amplification of reference gene primers provided the estimated nucleated cell counts. Here immunoSEQ multiplex PCR was the method, and the copy in TCRdb shows in-frame clones only, minus some. The DNA was the basis for D and trimming; V, J and clone size are from that table. Of around 110,000 clones listed, less than 90% are singletons. Participants were aged about 18 to 89 years, lived in about two dozen US areas, and enrolled virtually. Two negative PCRs, clearance, or symptom resolution had been documented for recovered Cohort 3 donors.

V usage is TRBV7-8 and J usage is TRBJ2-7; 8 bases map to TRBD2. The sequence came from a woman aged 25-40 years who had recovered from COVID-19. Sequenced input: PBMCs or T cells enriched from blood (not recorded which). The CDR3 nucleotides are TGTGCCAGCAGCTTAGGGGTGGCTAGCGGGTCCAGCTCCTACGAGCAGTACTTC. It yields the protein CASSLGVASGSSSYEQYF.